This T cell receptor beta chain is drawn from a study of shared clonotypes between healthy human individuals (dated by TCRdb to about 2020). Describing the broader study: The cohort included three men and a couple of women between 18 and 49 years of age. For each donor, CD4 naive and CD4 memory were each run on three plates, CD8 naive on two plates, and CD8 memory on one plate. To estimate repertoire size and how much clonotypes are shared between individuals, the study performed deep sequencing of blood TCR repertoires from about five healthy adults. To increase sequencing depth and limit assay-specific biases, TCR repertoire library preparation and sequencing were carried out by different laboratories using diverse techniques. Leukapheresis yielded between about 0.85 and 10 billion PBMCs per donor.

CDR1 is given as MNHEY and CDR2 as SMNVEV, both from the germline V gene (reference sequence). There are 14 amino acids in the CDR3, from cysteine to phenylalanine inclusive. Only CDR3 DNA is held: 42 bases, read in frame from base 1. V and J are trimmed by 7 bases and 7 bases, and the gene matches miss 10 bases of the junction. Donors were healthy HIV-negative adults with no recently reported acute infections or vaccinations. Every donor was a Caucasian adult living in Nashville, Tennessee, USA. CD8 memory samples consisted of magnetically selected CD45RO+ cells combined with CCR7-negative CD45RA+ effector memory (TemRA) cells. Blood was collected by leukapheresis, and PBMCs were isolated by Ficoll-Histopaque density gradient centrifugation and then cryopreserved in liquid nitrogen vapor phase. Analytical flow cytometry was used to check the purity and quantity of each magnetically sorted T cell population. From each sorted fraction, genomic DNA was isolated and quantified by UV absorbance on a Nanodrop 2000c.

Beyond this particular receptor, the publication reports: Naive subsets generally had larger estimated clonotype richness than memory subsets did. Because the study included a small number of donors, the genetic and exposure-history diversity represented was limited. Sharing across a few donors was observed for approximately 5% of naive CD4, 3% to 3.5% of naive CD8, about 2.5% of memory CD4, and around 0.44% of memory CD8 clonotypes. Sampling was limited to blood, and TCR repertoires in tissue likely differ from TCR repertoires in blood. Pairwise subsampling led to the expectation that sequencing depth would affect the degree of clonotype sharing among donors. Compared with non-shared clonotypes, clonotypes shared by all four sorted-subset donors had higher generation probabilities. Even with the large sequencing depth, rarefaction of the sorted-subset datasets indicated that sequencing was incomplete.

About this clone itself: Its antigen is currently not known. Per-base qualities were not stored, and no clone one base away is much larger.

Using the deep immunoSEQ assay, TCR CDR3 regions were amplified from genomic DNA by multiplex PCR. For each cell subset, the extracted genomic DNA was distributed evenly across all wells of several immunoSEQ 96-well plates, and each plate served as one replicate. For sorted subsets, each replicate PCR was loaded with approximately 200 ng genomic DNA, equivalent to 30,000 or so T cell genomes. Purified libraries were measured with a Qubit 3.0 fluorometer, size-checked on a Bioanalyzer 2100, and measured again with the KAPA Library Quantification kit. Every immunoSEQ 96-well plate was sequenced on a dedicated single-read 150-cycle Illumina NextSeq 550 flow cell. Processing in the source paper ran as follows. Because only junctional sequences without quality scores were contained in the immunoSEQ output, filtering matching that applied to full-length reads could not be performed. To assign V/J genes and CDR3, sequences were annotated against IMGT germline references using PyIR, a Python wrapper for IgBLAST v1.9. Reads were filtered out if the reads had weak V/J assignments (E-value above 1e-6), no CDR3, stop codons, out-of-frame junctions, or ambiguous translated residues. A V3J clonotype was defined by an identical inferred V gene, J gene, and CDR3 amino acid sequence. To compute the percentage overlap between repertoires, the number of shared unique clonotypes was divided by the size of the smaller repertoire. Three approaches were used to assess repertoire richness: RTK rarefaction, the Chao1 estimator, and Recon v2.1 estimates of unobserved clonotypes. OLGA was used to compute generation probabilities for all TCRbeta clonotypes that the gDNA method yielded from a few donors. In TCRdb, the immuneACCESS table is reduced to in-frame sequences with V and J assigned. These tables do not hold every clone; where another copy was compared, an unresolved V gene accounts for under half, and the others remain unexplained. The V and J calls and the clone size are those of that table, but D and trimming were determined from the DNA. The sample table shows more than 550,000 clones, and 90% are seen once. More than 30% of the sample is held by the ten biggest clonotypes.

Recombination linked TRBV27 to TRBJ2-7, with TRBD2 matching 10 junction bases. This TCR derives from a man aged 18 to 29 in good health. Some clones in this sample may be carry-over from other donors' samples. The specimen was memory CD8+ T cells from PBMCs. Explained via the paper, the cell subset or site label denotes: CD45RO+ cells pooled with CCR7-negative TemRA cells. Here is the DNA: TGTGCCAGCAAAAAACTAGCGGGGCAGAGGGAGCAGTACTTC. It encodes CASKKLAGQREQYF.